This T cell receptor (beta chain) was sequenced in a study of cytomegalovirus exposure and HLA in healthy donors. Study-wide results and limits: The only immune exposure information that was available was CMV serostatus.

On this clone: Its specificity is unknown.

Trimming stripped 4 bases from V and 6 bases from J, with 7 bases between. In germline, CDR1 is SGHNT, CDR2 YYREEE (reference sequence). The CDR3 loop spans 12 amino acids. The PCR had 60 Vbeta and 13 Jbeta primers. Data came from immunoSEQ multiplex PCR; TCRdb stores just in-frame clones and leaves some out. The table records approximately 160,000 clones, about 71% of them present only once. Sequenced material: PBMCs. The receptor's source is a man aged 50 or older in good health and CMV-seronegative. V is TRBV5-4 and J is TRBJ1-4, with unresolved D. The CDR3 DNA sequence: TGTGCCAGCAGCACGGAGCATGAAAAACTGTTTTTT. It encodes CASSTEHEKLFF. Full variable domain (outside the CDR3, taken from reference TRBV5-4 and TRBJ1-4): ETGVTQSPTHLIKTRGQQVTLRCSSQSGHNTVSWYQQALGQGPQFIFQYYREEENGRGNFPPRFSGLQFPNYSSELNVNALELDDSALYLCASSTEHEKLFFGSGTQLSVL.